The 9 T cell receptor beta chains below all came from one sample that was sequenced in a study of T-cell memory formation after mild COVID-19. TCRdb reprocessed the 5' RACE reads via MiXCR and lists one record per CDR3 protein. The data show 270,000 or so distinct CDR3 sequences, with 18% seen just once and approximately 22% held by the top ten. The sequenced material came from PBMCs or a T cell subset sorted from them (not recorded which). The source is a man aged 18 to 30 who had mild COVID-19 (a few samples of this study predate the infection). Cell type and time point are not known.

CDR3 nucleotide sequence: TGTGCCTGGACCCCCTCTGGGGGGGTCCCCATTAGCGGGCCCCAGCATTTT. This gives the protein CAWTPSGGVPISGPQHF. The chain has TRBV30 and TRBJ1-5, with TRBD1 as a possible D gene (5 bases). Germline V gives CDR1 GTSNPN, CDR2 SVGIG (reference sequence). The V end lost 4 bases, the J end lost 9 bases, and 28 bases lay between the germline ends. CDR3 length equals 17 residues.

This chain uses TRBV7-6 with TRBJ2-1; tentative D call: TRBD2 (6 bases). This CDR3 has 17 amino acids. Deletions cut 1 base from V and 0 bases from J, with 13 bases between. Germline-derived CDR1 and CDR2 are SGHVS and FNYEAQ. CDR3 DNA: TGTGCCAGCAGCTTAGGGATCCGGGGGAGCTCCTACAATGAGCAGTTCTTC. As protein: CASSLGIRGSSYNEQFF.

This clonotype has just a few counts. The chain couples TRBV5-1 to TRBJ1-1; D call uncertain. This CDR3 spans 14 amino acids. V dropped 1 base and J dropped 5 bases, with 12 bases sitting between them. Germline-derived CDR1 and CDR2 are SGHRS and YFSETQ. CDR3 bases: TGCGCCAGCAGCTTGTATCCAACTGAGACTGAAGCTTTCTTT. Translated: CASSLYPTETEAFF.

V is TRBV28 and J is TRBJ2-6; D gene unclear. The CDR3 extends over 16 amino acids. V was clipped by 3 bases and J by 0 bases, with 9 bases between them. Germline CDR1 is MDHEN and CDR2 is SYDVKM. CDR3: CASSLEGISGANVLTF. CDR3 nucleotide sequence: TGTGCCAGCAGTTTGGAAGGGATCTCTGGGGCCAACGTCCTGACTTTC.

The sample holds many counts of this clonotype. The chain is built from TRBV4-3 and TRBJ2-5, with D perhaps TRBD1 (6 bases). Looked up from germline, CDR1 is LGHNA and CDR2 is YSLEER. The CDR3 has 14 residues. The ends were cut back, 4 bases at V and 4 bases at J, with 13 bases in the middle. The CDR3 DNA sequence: TGCGCCAGCAGCCGCTCAACAGGGTCAGAGACCCAGTACTTC. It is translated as CASSRSTGSETQYF.

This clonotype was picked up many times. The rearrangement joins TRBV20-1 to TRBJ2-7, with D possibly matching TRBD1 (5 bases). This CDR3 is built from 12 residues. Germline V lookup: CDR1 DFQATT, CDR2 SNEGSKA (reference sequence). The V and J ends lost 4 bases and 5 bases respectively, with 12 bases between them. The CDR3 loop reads CSAKGRVDEQYF. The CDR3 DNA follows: TGCAGTGCTAAGGGCAGGGTAGACGAGCAGTACTTC.

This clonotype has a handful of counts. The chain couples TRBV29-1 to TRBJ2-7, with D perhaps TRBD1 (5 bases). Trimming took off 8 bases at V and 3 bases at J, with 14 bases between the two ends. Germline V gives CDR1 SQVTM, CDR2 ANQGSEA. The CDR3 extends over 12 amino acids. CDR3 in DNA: TGCAGCATTATGGTGGGGCGCTACGAGCAGTACGTC. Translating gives CSIMVGRYEQYV.

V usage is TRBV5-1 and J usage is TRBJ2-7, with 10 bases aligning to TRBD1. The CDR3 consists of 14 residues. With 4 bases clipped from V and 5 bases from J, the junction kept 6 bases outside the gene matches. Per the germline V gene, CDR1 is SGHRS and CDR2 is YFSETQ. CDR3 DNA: TGCGCCAGCAGCACACCGGGACAGGGGAACGAGCAGTACTTC. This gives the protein CASSTPGQGNEQYF.

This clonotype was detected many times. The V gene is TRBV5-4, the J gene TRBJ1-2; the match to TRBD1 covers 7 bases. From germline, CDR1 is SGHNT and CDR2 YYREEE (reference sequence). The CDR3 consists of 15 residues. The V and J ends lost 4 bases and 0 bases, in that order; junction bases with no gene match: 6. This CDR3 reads CASSLRDRANYGYTF. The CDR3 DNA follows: TGTGCCAGCAGCCTCCGGGACAGAGCTAACTATGGCTACACCTTC.